This TCR beta chain came from a study of cytomegalovirus exposure and HLA in healthy donors. This CDR3 comprises 14 residues. The ends were cut back, 9 bases at V and 1 base at J, with 16 bases in the middle. Per the germline V gene, CDR1 is SNHLY and CDR2 is FYNNEI. The PCR had 60 Vbeta and 13 Jbeta primers. Measured with immunoSEQ multiplex PCR; TCRdb has only the in-frame clones, and not every one. The repertoire holds around 150,000 clones, with around 86% as singletons. This clonotype was obtained from a woman aged 45-65 years in good health and CMV-seropositive. Sequencing was done on a sample of PBMCs. J is TRBJ2-7 and V is TRBV2; a possible D gene is TRBD2 (6 bases). CDR3 in amino acids: CASNLFGGSYEQYF. Here the CDR3 DNA reads TGTGCCAGTAACCTCTTCGGGGGATCCTACGAGCAGTACTTC.